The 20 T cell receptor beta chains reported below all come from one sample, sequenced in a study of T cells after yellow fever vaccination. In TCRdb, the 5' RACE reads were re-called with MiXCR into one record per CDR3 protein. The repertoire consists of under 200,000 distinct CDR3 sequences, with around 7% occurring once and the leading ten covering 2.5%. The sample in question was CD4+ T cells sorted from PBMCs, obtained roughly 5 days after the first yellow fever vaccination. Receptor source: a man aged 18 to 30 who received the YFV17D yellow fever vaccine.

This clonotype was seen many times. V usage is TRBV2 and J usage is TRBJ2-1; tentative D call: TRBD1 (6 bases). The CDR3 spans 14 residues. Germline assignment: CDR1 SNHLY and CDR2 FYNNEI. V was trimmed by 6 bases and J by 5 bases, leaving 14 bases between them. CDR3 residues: CASRPGHLNNEQFF. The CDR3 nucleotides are TGTGCCAGCAGGCCGGGACACCTCAACAATGAGCAGTTCTTC.

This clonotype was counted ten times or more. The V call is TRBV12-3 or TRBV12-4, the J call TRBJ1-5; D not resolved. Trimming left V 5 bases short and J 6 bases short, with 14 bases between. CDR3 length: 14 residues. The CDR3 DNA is TGTGCCAGCAGTCCGGGGTCTGTCGGTCAGCCCCAGCATTTT. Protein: CASSPGSVGQPQHF.

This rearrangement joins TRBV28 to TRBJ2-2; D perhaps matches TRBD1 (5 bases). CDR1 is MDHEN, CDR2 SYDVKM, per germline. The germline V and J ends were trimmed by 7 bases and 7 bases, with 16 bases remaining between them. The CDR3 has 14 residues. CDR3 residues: CASTKGQAGGELFF. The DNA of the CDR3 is TGTGCCAGCACCAAGGGGCAGGCCGGCGGGGAGCTGTTTTTT.

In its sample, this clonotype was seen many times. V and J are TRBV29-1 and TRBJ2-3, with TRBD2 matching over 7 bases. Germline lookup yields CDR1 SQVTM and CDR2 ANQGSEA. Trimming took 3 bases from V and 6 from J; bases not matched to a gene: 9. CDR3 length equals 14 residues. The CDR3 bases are TGCAGCGTTGATATCGGGGGGTTAACGGATACGCAGTATTTT. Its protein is CSVDIGGLTDTQYF.

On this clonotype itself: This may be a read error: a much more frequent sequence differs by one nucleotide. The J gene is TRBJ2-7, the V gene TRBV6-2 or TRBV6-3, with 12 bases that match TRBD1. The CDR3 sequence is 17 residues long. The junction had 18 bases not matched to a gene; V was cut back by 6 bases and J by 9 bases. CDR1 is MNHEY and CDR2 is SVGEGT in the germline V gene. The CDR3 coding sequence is TGTGCCAGCAGGCCCCGGACCGGGACAGGGGGCTACGACGGGCAGTACTTC. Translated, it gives CASRPRTGTGGYDGQYF.

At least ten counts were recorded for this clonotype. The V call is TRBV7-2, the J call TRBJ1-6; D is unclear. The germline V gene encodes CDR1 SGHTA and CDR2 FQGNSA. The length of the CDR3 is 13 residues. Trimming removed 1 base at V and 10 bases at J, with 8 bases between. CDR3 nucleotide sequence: TGTGCCAGCAGCTTAGGAATTGGCTCACCCCTCCACTTT. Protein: CASSLGIGSPLHF.

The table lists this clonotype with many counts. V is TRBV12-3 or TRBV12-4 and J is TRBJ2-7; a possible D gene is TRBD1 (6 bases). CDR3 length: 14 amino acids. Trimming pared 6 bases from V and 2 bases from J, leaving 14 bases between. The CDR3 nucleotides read TGTGCCAGCAGCCCTGGGGGCAGAACCTACGAGCAGTACTTC. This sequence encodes CASSPGGRTYEQYF.

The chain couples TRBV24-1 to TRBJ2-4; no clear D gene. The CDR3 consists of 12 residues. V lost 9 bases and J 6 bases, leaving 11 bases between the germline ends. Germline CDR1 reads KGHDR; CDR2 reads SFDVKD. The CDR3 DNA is TGTGCCACCTTCTGGGCCCTAAACATTCAGTACTTC. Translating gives CATFWALNIQYF.

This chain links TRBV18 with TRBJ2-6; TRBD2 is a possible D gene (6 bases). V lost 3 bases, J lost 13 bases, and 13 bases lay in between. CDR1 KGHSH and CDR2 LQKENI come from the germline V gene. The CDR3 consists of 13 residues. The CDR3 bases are TGTGCCAGCTCACCGGCGGGGATCGAAGTCCTGACTTTC. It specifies CASSPAGIEVLTF.

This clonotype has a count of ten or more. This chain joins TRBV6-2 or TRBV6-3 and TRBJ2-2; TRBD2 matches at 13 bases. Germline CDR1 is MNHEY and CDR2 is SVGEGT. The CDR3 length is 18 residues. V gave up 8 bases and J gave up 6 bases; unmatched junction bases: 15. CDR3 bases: TGTGCCAGCGCTGCGGTACTAGCGGGGGGGTTCTATTCCGGGGAGCTGTTTTTT. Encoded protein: CASAAVLAGGFYSGELFF.

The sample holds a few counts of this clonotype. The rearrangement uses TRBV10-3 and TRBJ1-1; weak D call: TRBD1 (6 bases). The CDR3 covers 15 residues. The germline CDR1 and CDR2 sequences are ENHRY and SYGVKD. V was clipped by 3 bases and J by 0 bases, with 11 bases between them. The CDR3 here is CAISDPDRMNTEAFF. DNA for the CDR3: TGTGCCATCAGTGACCCAGACAGGATGAACACTGAAGCTTTCTTT.

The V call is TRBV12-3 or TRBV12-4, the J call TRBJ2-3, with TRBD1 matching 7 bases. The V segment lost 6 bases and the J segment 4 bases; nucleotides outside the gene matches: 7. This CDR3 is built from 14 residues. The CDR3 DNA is TGTGCCAGCAGCCGACAGGGCCCGGCAGATACGCAGTATTTT. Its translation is CASSRQGPADTQYF.

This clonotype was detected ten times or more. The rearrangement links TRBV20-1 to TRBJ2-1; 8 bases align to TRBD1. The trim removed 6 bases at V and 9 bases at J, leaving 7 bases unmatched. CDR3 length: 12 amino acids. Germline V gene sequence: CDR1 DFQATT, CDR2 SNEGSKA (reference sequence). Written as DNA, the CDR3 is TGCAGTGCCGTGACAGGGGCTAGTGAGCAGTTCTTC. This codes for CSAVTGASEQFF.

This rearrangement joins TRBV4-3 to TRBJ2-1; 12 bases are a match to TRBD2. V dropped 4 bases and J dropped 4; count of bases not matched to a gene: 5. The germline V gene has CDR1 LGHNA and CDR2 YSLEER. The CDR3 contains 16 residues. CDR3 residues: CASSLTSGGFYNEQFF. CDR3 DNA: TGCGCCAGCAGCCTAACTAGCGGGGGGTTTTACAATGAGCAGTTCTTC.

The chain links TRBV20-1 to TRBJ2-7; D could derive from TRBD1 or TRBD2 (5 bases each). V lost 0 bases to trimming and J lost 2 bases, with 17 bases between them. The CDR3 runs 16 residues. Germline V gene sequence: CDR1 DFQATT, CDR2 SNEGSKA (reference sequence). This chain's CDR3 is CSARDFGSGGTYEQYF. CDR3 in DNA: TGCAGTGCTAGAGATTTCGGGTCTGGGGGAACCTACGAGCAGTACTTC.

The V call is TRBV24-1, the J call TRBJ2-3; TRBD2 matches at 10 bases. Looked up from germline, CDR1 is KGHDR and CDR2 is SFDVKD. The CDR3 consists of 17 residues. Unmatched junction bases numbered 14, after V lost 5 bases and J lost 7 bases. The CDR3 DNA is TGTGCCACCAGTGGAACCGGGACTAGCGCGGGGGGAAATACGCAGTATTTT. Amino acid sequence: CATSGTGTSAGGNTQYF.

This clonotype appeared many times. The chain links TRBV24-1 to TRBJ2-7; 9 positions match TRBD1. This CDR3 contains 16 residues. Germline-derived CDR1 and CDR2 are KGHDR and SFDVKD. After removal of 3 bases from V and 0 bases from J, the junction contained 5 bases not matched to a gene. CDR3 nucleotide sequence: TGTGCCACCAGTGATAACCCGGGACAGGGCTCCTACGAGCAGTACGTC. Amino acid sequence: CATSDNPGQGSYEQYV.

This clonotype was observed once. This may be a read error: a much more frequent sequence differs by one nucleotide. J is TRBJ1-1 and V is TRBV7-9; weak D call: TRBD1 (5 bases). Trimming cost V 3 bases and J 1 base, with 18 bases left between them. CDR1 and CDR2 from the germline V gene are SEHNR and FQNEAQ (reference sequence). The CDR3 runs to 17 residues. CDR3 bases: TGTGCCAGCAGCTTTGAGGGACCCCCGGACCCGAACACTGAAGCTTTCTTT. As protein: CASSFEGPPDPNTEAFF.

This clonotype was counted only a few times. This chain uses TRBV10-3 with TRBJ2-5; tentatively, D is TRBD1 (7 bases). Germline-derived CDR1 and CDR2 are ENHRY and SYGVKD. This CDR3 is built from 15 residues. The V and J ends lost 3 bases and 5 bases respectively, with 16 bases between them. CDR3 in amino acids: CAISDGSGGSETQYF. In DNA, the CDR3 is TGTGCCATCAGTGACGGGTCAGGGGGGTCGGAGACCCAGTACTTC.

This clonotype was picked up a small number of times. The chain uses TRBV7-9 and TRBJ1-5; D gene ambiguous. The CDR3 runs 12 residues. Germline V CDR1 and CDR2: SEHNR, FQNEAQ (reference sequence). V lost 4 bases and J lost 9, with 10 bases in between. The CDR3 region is CASSWERGPQHF. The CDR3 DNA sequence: TGTGCCAGCAGCTGGGAACGGGGGCCCCAGCATTTT.